Shown below are 2 T cell receptor beta chains from a single sample sequenced in a study of blood T cell repertoires in COVID-19. Assay used: immunoSEQ multiplex PCR; TCRdb lists only in-frame clones, some missing. The sample consists of a few hundred thousand clones, about four fifths of them appearing once. Sequencing was performed on peripheral blood. These receptors originate from a woman younger than 35 with acute or convalescent COVID-19.

The chain uses TRBV30 and TRBJ2-2, with TRBD2 matching over 10 bases. The V and J ends lost 1 base and 3 bases, in that order; junction bases with no gene match: 2. Germline loops: CDR1 GTSNPN, CDR2 SVGIG (reference sequence). This CDR3 spans 15 amino acids. The CDR3 sequence: CAWSALAGDTGELFF. DNA of the CDR3: TGTGCCTGGAGTGCGCTAGCGGGAGACACCGGGGAGCTGTTTTTT.

Of note for this clone: The junction shows a germline mismatch at one end, possibly a read error. The genes are TRBV7-3 and TRBJ2-2; possible D gene TRBD2, 5 bases. CDR1 SGHTA and CDR2 FQGTGA come from the germline V gene. The CDR3 sequence is 14 residues long. CDR3 loop: CASSFNGNTGELFF. As DNA, the CDR3 is TGTGCCAGCAGCTTTAACGGGAACACTGGGGAGCTGTTTTTT.